The 12 T cell receptor beta chains reported below all come from one sample, sequenced in a study of blood T cell repertoires in COVID-19 (dated by TCRdb to 2018 to 2020). Library preparation used the immunoSEQ multiplex PCR assay. TCRdb provides this immuneACCESS table in a form limited to in-frame rearrangements. Some clones are lacking; in checked studies, under half of them reflect an unresolved V gene, and why the rest are absent is not known. This sample lists about 240,000 clones; about 80% were detected once. Of the sample, over 7.5% is held by the ten largest clones. Material for sequencing was peripheral blood. The receptor source for this set is a woman older than 75 with acute or convalescent COVID-19.

The chain couples TRBV6-5 to TRBJ2-2; 10 bases are a match to TRBD1. Looked up from germline, CDR1 is MNHEY and CDR2 is SVGAGI. The CDR3 has 14 residues. The ends lost 10 bases at V and 6 bases at J; junction bases unmatched: 8. This CDR3 reads CATSRQGAAGELFF. For the CDR3, the DNA is TGTGCCACTTCACGACAGGGGGCGGCCGGGGAGCTGTTTTTT.

The chain combines TRBV27 with TRBJ1-2; D gene ambiguous. The CDR3 is 14 amino acids. The germline V gene has CDR1 MNHEY and CDR2 SMNVEV (reference sequence). Trimming cost V 7 bases and J 6 bases, with 18 bases left between them. The CDR3 sequence: CASTPVGGRDGYTF. The CDR3 nucleotides read TGTGCCAGCACCCCGGTAGGAGGGCGGGATGGCTACACCTTC.

V usage is TRBV28 and J usage is TRBJ1-6; D not resolved. Germline assignment: CDR1 MDHEN and CDR2 SYDVKM. V was pared by 4 bases and J by 9 bases, with 7 bases between. CDR3 length equals 12 residues. The CDR3 DNA reads TGTGCCAGCAGTTCGGGTTTTTCACCCCTCCACTTT. Encoded protein: CASSSGFSPLHF. The entire variable domain, with the rest obtained from reference TRBV28 and TRBJ1-6, is as follows: DVKVTQSSRYLVKRTGEKVFLECVQDMDHENMFWYRQDPGLGLRLIYFSYDVKMKEKGDIPEGYSVSREKKERFSLILESASTNQTSMYLCASSSGFSPLHFGNGTRLTVT.

The chain employs TRBV6-6 and TRBJ1-5; no definite D call. Trimming stripped 5 bases from V and 5 bases from J, with 16 bases between. The CDR3 totals 15 residues. From germline, CDR1 is MNHNY and CDR2 SVGAGI (reference sequence). CDR3 loop: CASSQIATRDQPQHF. The DNA for the CDR3 is TGTGCCAGCAGTCAAATCGCAACCCGAGATCAGCCCCAGCATTTT.

This clone appeared once. The gene calls are TRBV5-6 and TRBJ2-5, with 9 positions matching TRBD1. There are 16 residues in the CDR3. Trimming took 6 bases from V and 2 from J; bases not matched to a gene: 11. Germline assignment: CDR1 SGHDT and CDR2 YYEEEE. The chain's CDR3 is CASTSFDRGGQETQYF. The CDR3 bases are TGTGCCAGCACCTCCTTCGACAGGGGGGGTCAAGAGACCCAGTACTTC.

The chain carries TRBV7-2 and TRBJ2-2; D is undetermined. V lost 1 base and J lost 10, with 10 bases in between. CDR3 length: 13 residues. Germline-derived CDR1 and CDR2 are SGHTA and FQGNSA. CDR3 DNA: TGTGCCAGCAGCTTAGGGCGGCGTCAGGAGCTGTTTTTT. It specifies CASSLGRRQELFF.

The chain links TRBV27 to TRBJ2-1; the D gene is possibly TRBD2 (5 bases). The CDR3 runs 15 residues. Germline CDR1 reads MNHEY; CDR2 reads SMNVEV (reference sequence). V lost 6 bases, J lost 5 bases, and 17 bases lay in between. CDR3 region: CASSPRRGMNNEQFF. The CDR3 region has the DNA TGTGCCAGCAGCCCGCGGAGAGGGATGAACAATGAGCAGTTCTTC.

A single count supports this clone. The chain recombines TRBV28 with TRBJ1-6; possible D gene TRBD1, 5 bases. Trimming shortened V by 8 bases and J by 5 bases, and 16 bases separated the two germline ends. This CDR3 contains 15 residues. Per the germline V gene, CDR1 is MDHEN and CDR2 is SYDVKM. CDR3 nucleotides: TGTGCCAGCGGCCTGTTGGGGGGAAATAATTCACCCCTCCACTTT. Residues: CASGLLGGNNSPLHF.

The V gene is TRBV4-2, the J gene TRBJ2-1; TRBD1 matches 9 bases. The CDR3 has 17 residues. V was clipped by 1 base and J by 7 bases; unmatched bases: 11. Looked up from germline, CDR1 is LGHNA and CDR2 is YNFKEQ. CDR3 bases: TGTGCCAGCAGCCAAGTTAGGGGACAGGGCATCATGAATGAGCAGTTCTTC. This sequence encodes CASSQVRGQGIMNEQFF.

The V call is TRBV9, the J call TRBJ2-5, with TRBD2 as a possible D gene (7 bases). Trimming removed 2 bases at V and 7 bases at J, with 24 bases between. The CDR3 spans 17 residues. Germline lookup yields CDR1 SGDLS and CDR2 YYNGEE. The CDR3 sequence is CASSVYTGGPRVGTQYF. CDR3 nucleotides: TGTGCCAGCAGCGTTTATACGGGGGGCCCTCGGGTTGGGACCCAGTACTTC.

The gene calls are TRBV11-3 and TRBJ2-7; D is uncertain. Deletions cut 0 bases from V and 0 bases from J, with 15 bases between. This CDR3 contains 17 residues. CDR1 is SGHNT, CDR2 YENEEA, per germline. The CDR3 spells CASSLDRDKWVSYEQYF. The CDR3 bases are TGTGCCAGCAGCTTAGATCGCGACAAATGGGTCTCCTACGAGCAGTACTTC.

This chain connects TRBV9 to TRBJ2-3; TRBD1 aligns across 7 bases. This CDR3 spans 14 amino acids. Trimming at V came to 4 bases and at J to 4 bases, leaving 6 bases not matched to a gene. CDR1 is SGDLS, CDR2 YYNGEE, per germline. The DNA for the CDR3 is TGTGCCAGCAGCCCGCGACAGGGTCCAGATACGCAGTATTTT. Translated, it gives CASSPRQGPDTQYF.